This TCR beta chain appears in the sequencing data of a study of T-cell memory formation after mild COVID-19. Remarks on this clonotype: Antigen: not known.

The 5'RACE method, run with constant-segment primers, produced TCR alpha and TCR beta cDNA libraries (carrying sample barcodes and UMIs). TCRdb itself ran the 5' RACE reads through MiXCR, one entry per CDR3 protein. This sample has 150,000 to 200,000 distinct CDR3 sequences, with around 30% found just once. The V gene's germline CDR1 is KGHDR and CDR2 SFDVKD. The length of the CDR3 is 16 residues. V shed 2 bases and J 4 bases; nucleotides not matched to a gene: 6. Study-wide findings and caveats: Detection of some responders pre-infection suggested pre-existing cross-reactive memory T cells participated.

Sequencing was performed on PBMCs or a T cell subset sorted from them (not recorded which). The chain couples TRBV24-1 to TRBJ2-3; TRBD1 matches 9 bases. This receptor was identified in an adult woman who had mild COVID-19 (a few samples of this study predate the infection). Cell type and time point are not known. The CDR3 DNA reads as TGTGCCACCAGTGATTCGCGGACAGGGGTGCCAGATACGCAGTATTTT. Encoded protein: CATSDSRTGVPDTQYF.